The rows below give T cell receptor beta chains drawn from one sample of a study of T cells in Graves' hyperthyroidism and ophthalmopathy. TCRdb redid the calling of the multiplex PCR reads with MiXCR, one entry per CDR3 protein. The sample lists about 550,000 distinct CDR3 sequences; under 25% were seen once. The sample taken for sequencing was blood. These receptor sequences come from a man aged 18 to 29 with Graves' hyperthyroidism. CDR3s include the opening cysteine and the closing phenylalanine or tryptophan. D genes are given only for firm matches. Not every row has a clone size; where given, it reads once, few, many or a size class.

abundance	v_gene	len	j_gene	d_gene	CDR3aa	CDR3nt
NA	TRBV2	14	TRBJ1-6	NA	CASSGTVYNSPLHF	TGTGCCAGCAGTGGGACCGTATATAATTCACCCCTCCACTTT
few	TRBV9	15	TRBJ1-1	NA	CASSVEGLKNTEAFF	TGTGCCAGCAGCGTAGAGGGTTTAAAGAACACTGAAGCTTTCTTT
NA	TRBV7-3	15	TRBJ2-7	NA	CASSHPPDSSYEQYF	TGTGCCAGCAGCCATCCCCCGGACAGCTCCTACGAGCAGTACTTC
NA	TRBV6-5	11	TRBJ2-7	NA	CASSYSSEQYF	TGTGCCAGCAGTTACTCTAGCGAGCAGTACTTC
many	TRBV20-1	13	TRBJ2-7	NA	CSARDRLGYEQYF	TGCAGTGCTAGAGATCGGCTGGGGTACGAGCAGTACTTC
many	TRBV6-2/TRBV6-3	14	TRBJ2-7	NA	CASSYLGPSYEQYF	TGTGCCAGCAGTTACCTGGGGCCCTCCTACGAGCAGTACTTC
many	TRBV28	13	TRBJ1-1	NA	CASSLVKSTEAFF	TGTGCCAGCAGTTTGGTTAAGAGCACTGAAGCTTTCTTT
many	TRBV5-6	15	TRBJ1-2	NA	CASSLDGGLNYGYTF	TGTGCCAGCAGCTTGGACGGGGGGCTCAACTATGGCTACACCTTC
few	TRBV13	15	TRBJ2-5	NA	CASSPRAITRETQYF	TGTGCCAGCAGCCCCCGAGCTATCACTCGAGAGACCCAGTACTTC
many	TRBV30	16	TRBJ2-7	NA	CAWSTPLRDGTYEQYF	TGTGCCTGGAGTACACCCCTCCGGGACGGGACCTACGAGCAGTACTTC
many	TRBV12-5	17	TRBJ2-7	TRBD1	CASGNPGTGGPYTKQYF	TGTGCTAGTGGAAACCCAGGGACAGGGGGACCGTATACGAAGCAGTACTTC
NA	TRBV5-5	16	TRBJ1-3	NA	CASSFKPDGVGNTIYF	TGTGCCAGCAGCTTTAAGCCGGACGGAGTTGGAAACACCATATATTTT
few	TRBV11-2	15	TRBJ2-7	TRBD1	CASSSRTGGNYEQYF	TGTGCCAGCAGCTCGCGGACAGGGGGCAACTACGAGCAGTACTTC
NA	TRBV2	16	TRBJ1-1	NA	CASSEASEGRRTEAFF	TGTGCCAGCAGTGAAGCGAGCGAGGGAAGAAGGACTGAAGCTTTCTTT
NA	TRBV18	14	TRBJ1-1	TRBD1	CASSTDRAGTEAFF	TGTGCCAGCTCAACCGACAGGGCCGGGACTGAAGCTTTCTTT
many	TRBV12-5	16	TRBJ1-2	NA	CASGSTNRRFLYGYTF	TGTGCTAGTGGTTCCACAAACCGACGGTTCCTTTATGGCTACACCTTC
many	TRBV20-1	12	TRBJ1-1	NA	CSARDIPSEAFF	TGCAGTGCTAGAGATATCCCTTCTGAAGCTTTCTTT
NA	TRBV12-3/TRBV12-4	16	TRBJ1-6	NA	CASSLLGPSYNSPLHF	TGTGCCAGCAGTTTACTTGGGCCCTCCTATAATTCACCCCTCCACTTT
few	TRBV10-3	14	TRBJ2-5	TRBD1	CATGTSDRVETQYF	TGTGCCACCGGTACGTCAGACAGGGTAGAGACCCAGTACTTC
NA	TRBV27	15	TRBJ1-5	NA	CASSLRRGSNQPQHF	TGTGCCAGCAGCCTCCGCAGGGGTAGCAATCAGCCCCAGCATTTT
many	TRBV29-1	11	TRBJ2-4	TRBD2	CSSRTRNIQYF	TGCAGCTCCCGGACTAGAAACATTCAGTACTTC
NA	TRBV5-1	15	TRBJ2-6	NA	CASSYDRTGANVLTF	TGCGCCAGCAGCTACGACAGGACCGGGGCCAACGTCCTGACTTTC
NA	TRBV6-1	16	TRBJ1-3	NA	CASSEEEGRSGNTIYF	TGTGCCAGCAGTGAAGAAGAGGGCCGCTCTGGAAACACCATATATTTT
many	TRBV15	13	TRBJ1-1	NA	CATSRDRVIEAFF	TGTGCCACCAGCAGAGATAGGGTCATTGAAGCTTTCTTT
many	TRBV12-3/TRBV12-4	14	TRBJ1-1	NA	CASSLRGINTEAFF	TGTGCCAGCAGTTTAAGGGGCATAAACACTGAAGCTTTCTTT
NA	TRBV5-8	15	TRBJ2-7	TRBD1	CASSLGWTGKDEQYF	TGTGCCAGCAGCTTGGGGTGGACAGGGAAGGACGAGCAGTACTTC
NA	TRBV20-1	13	TRBJ1-3	TRBD1	CSASTGAGNTIYF	TGCAGTGCTAGTACAGGGGCTGGAAACACCATATATTTT
many	TRBV29-1	10	TRBJ1-2	NA	CSVSSYGYTF	TGCAGCGTGTCGTCCTATGGCTACACCTTC
once	TRBV6-1	14	TRBJ1-1	NA	CASRPGRRNTEAFF	TGTGCCAGCAGACCGGGACGGAGGAACACTGAAGCTTTCTTT
few	TRBV5-8	14	TRBJ1-2	NA	CASSFSGLSNSYTF	TGTGCCAGCAGCTTCAGTGGGCTTTCGAATAGCTACACCTTC
many	TRBV6-1	13	TRBJ2-7	NA	CASSDLATYEQYF	TGTGCCAGCAGCGATCTAGCGACCTACGAGCAGTACTTC
many	TRBV20-1	14	TRBJ2-6	TRBD1	CSATQGAGANVLTF	TGCAGTGCTACACAGGGGGCTGGGGCCAACGTCCTGACTTTC
few	TRBV9	15	TRBJ2-5	TRBD1	CASSPRQGLLETQYF	TGTGCCAGCAGCCCCCGACAGGGCCTGTTGGAGACCCAGTACTTC
many	TRBV27	14	TRBJ1-3	NA	CASSFGGVGNTIYF	TGTGCCAGCAGTTTCGGGGGTGTCGGTAACACCATATATTTT
many	TRBV6-1	13	TRBJ1-1	TRBD1	CASIGQGFTEAFF	TGTGCCAGCATCGGACAGGGTTTCACTGAAGCTTTCTTT
many	TRBV9	14	TRBJ2-7	TRBD2	CASSPSGDPYEQYF	TGTGCCAGCAGCCCCAGCGGGGACCCCTACGAGCAGTACTTC
many	TRBV12-3/TRBV12-4	14	TRBJ1-5	NA	CASSFTGFGQPQHF	TGTGCCAGCAGTTTCACGGGGTTCGGTCAGCCCCAGCATTTT